The rows below give T cell receptor beta chains drawn from one sample of a study of OX40 agonist ivuxolimab in advanced cancers. Assay: immunoSEQ multiplex PCR; the TCRdb copy retains only in-frame clones and omits some. The table records about 75,000 clones, roughly 90% of them present only once. Sequenced here: CD4+ or CD8+ T cells sorted from blood, sampled in a trial of the OX40 agonist ivuxolimab. The receptors derive from an adult with an advanced solid tumor such as melanoma, head and neck, liver or kidney cancer. CDR3s include the opening cysteine and the closing phenylalanine or tryptophan. A D gene is named only where the DNA matches it firmly. The size entry is marked missing in some rows and otherwise reads once, few, many or a size class.

d_call,v_call,j_call,clone_size,cdr3_aa,cdr3_nt
.,TRBV2,TRBJ2-5,few,CASSERLLGTQYF,TGTGCCAGCAGTGAAAGGCTTCTGGGGACCCAGTACTTC
.,TRBV19,TRBJ1-1,.,CASSILGGMAFF,TGTGCCAGTAGTATTTTGGGGGGCATGGCTTTCTTT
.,TRBV7-2,TRBJ1-5,.,CASSYGRGLSNQPQHF,TGTGCCAGCAGCTACGGACGGGGATTGAGCAATCAGCCCCAGCATTTT
.,TRBV5-1,TRBJ2-5,.,CASSDRGIGTQYF,TGCGCCAGCAGCGATCGGGGGATCGGAACCCAGTACTTC
.,TRBV10-3,TRBJ2-5,.,CAISESGGMGTQYF,TGTGCCATCAGTGAGTCGGGGGGTATGGGGACCCAGTACTTC
TRBD2,TRBV5-1,TRBJ2-7,.,CASSPGLAAYEQYF,TGCGCCAGCAGCCCCGGACTAGCGGCCTACGAGCAGTACTTC
TRBD1,TRBV5-1,TRBJ2-2,.,CASSLRQGAHTGELFF,TGCGCCAGCAGCTTGAGACAGGGGGCGCACACCGGGGAGCTGTTTTTT
.,TRBV5-1,TRBJ2-5,.,CASSLAGGSGETQYF,TGCGCCAGCAGCTTGGCCGGGGGCTCAGGGGAGACCCAGTACTTC
.,TRBV9,TRBJ1-3,.,CASSEGLAGNTIYF,TGTGCCAGCAGTGAGGGACTTGCTGGAAACACCATATATTTT
.,TRBV11-1,TRBJ1-1,.,CASSADRTRSTEAFF,TGTGCCAGCAGCGCCGACAGGACGAGGAGCACTGAAGCTTTCTTT
.,TRBV18,TRBJ2-3,.,CASSRASPSADTQYF,TGTGCCAGCTCACGTGCCAGCCCTTCGGCAGATACGCAGTATTTT
TRBD1,TRBV7-6,TRBJ2-7,once,CASSFRTGTYEQYF,TGTGCCAGCAGCTTCCGGACAGGGACCTACGAGCAGTACTTC
TRBD1,TRBV19,TRBJ2-5,.,CASSLGRGTYETQYF,TGTGCCAGTAGTTTGGGCAGGGGGACGTACGAGACCCAGTACTTC
.,TRBV29-1,TRBJ1-2,.,CSVEGGKGYGYTF,TGCAGCGTTGAAGGGGGTAAAGGATATGGCTACACCTTC
.,TRBV27,TRBJ2-7,.,CAKPTETYEQYF,TGTGCCAAGCCAACAGAGACCTACGAGCAGTACTTC
.,TRBV5-5,TRBJ1-6,.,CASSSYGVAGPLHF,TGTGCCAGCAGCTCTTACGGGGTCGCGGGACCCCTCCACTTT